The 5 T cell receptor beta chains below come from one sample, sequenced in a study of beta chain features in type 1 diabetes. Expressed TCRB transcripts got sequenced, as all isolated RNA was reverse transcribed. Profiling relied on immunoSEQ multiplex PCR, and the TCRdb table lists in-frame clones only, not all of them. The sample lists some 280,000 clones, more than 13% occurring once. Their antigens remain unidentified. Whole-study results and caveats: For Type 1 diabetes patients, all four CD4+ subsets carried TCRB CDR3s that were moderately but significantly shorter.

The specimen was naive CD4+ T cells from blood. The receptors were gathered from a man aged 25 to 45 with type 1 diabetes.

This clone was found a few times. Other DNA sequences within the sample encode an identical CDR3. The chain joins TRBV18 to TRBJ2-5; D not resolved. This CDR3 is 13 amino acids long. CDR1 is KGHSH, CDR2 LQKENI, per germline. Trimming left V 3 bases short and J 1 base short, with 6 bases between. The CDR3 sequence is CASSPGSQETQYF. CDR3 nucleotides: TGTGCCAGCTCACCGGGCTCCCAAGAGACCCAGTACTTC.

V gene TRBV2 combines with J gene TRBJ2-5; D remains ambiguous. The last part of the DNA fits TRBJ2-7 better; the J call may be wrong. CDR1 SNHLY and CDR2 FYNNEI come from the germline V gene. The CDR3 runs 11 residues. The CDR3 sequence is CASRTTYEQYF. The CDR3 bases are TGTGCCAGCAGAACTACCTACGAGCAGTACTTC.

This clone showed up just a few times. V is TRBV28 and J is TRBJ1-2; no definite D call. The germline CDR1 and CDR2 sequences are MDHEN and SYDVKM. With 6 bases removed from V and 3 bases from J, the gap between germline ends came to 11 bases. This CDR3 spans 13 amino acids. The CDR3 is CASSPSSDYGYTF. CDR3 sequence (DNA): TGTGCCAGCAGCCCTTCTTCGGACTATGGCTACACCTTC.

This chain's CDR3 is CASSVGLAGEYTGELFF. The CDR3 coding sequence is TGTGCCAGCAGCGTAGGACTAGCGGGAGAGTACACCGGGGAGCTGTTTTTT. The J gene is TRBJ2-2, the V gene TRBV9, with 12 bases fitting TRBD2. This CDR3 has 17 residues. With V trimmed by 0 bases and J by 3 bases, 3 bases remained unmatched. Germline lookup yields CDR1 SGDLS and CDR2 YYNGEE. Full variable domain (rest looked up from reference TRBV9 and TRBJ2-2): DSGVTQTPKHLITATGQRVTLRCSPRSGDLSVYWYQQSLDQGLQFLIQYYNGEERAKGNILERFSAQQFPDLHSELNLSSLELGDSALYFCASSVGLAGEYTGELFFGEGSRLTVL.

To note about this clone: Other DNA sequences in this specimen translate into the identical CDR3. The genes are TRBV29-1 and TRBJ2-7, with 9 bases fitting TRBD1. The CDR3 runs 12 residues. Trimming took 6 bases from V and 0 from J; bases not matched to a gene: 0. From germline, CDR1 is SQVTM and CDR2 ANQGSEA. The chain's CDR3 is CSVGQGSYEQYF. In DNA, the CDR3 is TGCAGCGTGGGACAGGGCTCCTACGAGCAGTACTTC.